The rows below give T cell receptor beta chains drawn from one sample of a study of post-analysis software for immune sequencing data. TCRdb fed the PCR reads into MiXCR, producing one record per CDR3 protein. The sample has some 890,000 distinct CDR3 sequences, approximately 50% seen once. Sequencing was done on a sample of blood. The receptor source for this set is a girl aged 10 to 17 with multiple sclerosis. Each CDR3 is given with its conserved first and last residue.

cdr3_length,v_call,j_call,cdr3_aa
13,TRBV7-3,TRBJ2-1,CASSLTSLGEQFF
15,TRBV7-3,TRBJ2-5,CASSLTRGGQETQYF
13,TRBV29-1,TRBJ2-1,CSVRGANSNEQFF
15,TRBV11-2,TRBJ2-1,CASSFRAGGWNEQFF
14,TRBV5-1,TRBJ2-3,CASSSGKGTDTQYF
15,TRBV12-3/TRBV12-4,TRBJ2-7,CASSLKRQGGGGQYF
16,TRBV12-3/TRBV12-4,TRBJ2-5,CASSLGAAGGQETQYF
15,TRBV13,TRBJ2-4,CASSSRASHPLEQYF
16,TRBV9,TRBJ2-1,CASSPLGFDRYNEQFF
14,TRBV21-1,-,CASSKDRGWETQYF
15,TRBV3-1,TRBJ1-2,CASSQAPGEYYGYTF
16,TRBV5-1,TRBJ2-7,CASSLATSGETREQYF
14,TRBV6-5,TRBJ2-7,CASSRTGVSYEQYF
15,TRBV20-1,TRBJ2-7,CSANDRQGIPYEQYF
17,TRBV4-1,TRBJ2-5,CASSQVGSAGGQETQYF
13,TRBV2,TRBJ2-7,CASSEGNSYEQYF
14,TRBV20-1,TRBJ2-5,CSAKVGGGQGTQYF
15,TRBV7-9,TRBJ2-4,CASSPITRGKNIQYF
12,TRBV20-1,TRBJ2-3,CSGGSNADTQYF
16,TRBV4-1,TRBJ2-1,CASSQEGQNWVDEQFF
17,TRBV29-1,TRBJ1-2,CSATLGTDGLVAYGYTF
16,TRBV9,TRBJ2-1,CASSNLAGGPKDEQFF
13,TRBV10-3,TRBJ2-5,CAISPRVQETQYF
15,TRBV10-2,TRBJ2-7,CASKRGGASSYEQYF
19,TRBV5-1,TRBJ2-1,CASSVPGTSSKSSYNEQFF
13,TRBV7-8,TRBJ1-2,CASSSVSVYGYTF
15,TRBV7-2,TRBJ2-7,CASSSRTGYSYEQYF
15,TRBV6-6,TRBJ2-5,CASRGATGRGETQYF
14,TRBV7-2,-,CASSFGQKQETQYF
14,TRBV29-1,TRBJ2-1,CSVSRSLELNEQFF
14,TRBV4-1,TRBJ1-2,CASSQDGNNYGYTF
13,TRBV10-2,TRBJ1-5,CASRVDWNQPQHF
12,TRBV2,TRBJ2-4,CASRVYRDEQYF
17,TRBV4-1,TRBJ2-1,CASSSGRRTSVNNEQFF
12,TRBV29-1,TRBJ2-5,CSVRGGQGKQYF
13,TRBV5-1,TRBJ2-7,CASRRTEEFEQYF
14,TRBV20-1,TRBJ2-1,CSAGGTTVANEQFF
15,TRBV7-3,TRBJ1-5,CASSLGAYGNQPQHF
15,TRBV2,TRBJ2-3,CASRTLAYGTDTQYF
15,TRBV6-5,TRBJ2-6,CASRQTTTPANVLTF
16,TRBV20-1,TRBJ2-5,CSATLTSGGAQETQYF
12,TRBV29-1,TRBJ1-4,CSVEQTGRYRFF
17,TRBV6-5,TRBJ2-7,CASSYTRPSGSPYEQYF
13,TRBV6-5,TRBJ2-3,CASRLRITDTQYF
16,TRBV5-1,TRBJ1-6,CASSPDRRTYNSPLHF
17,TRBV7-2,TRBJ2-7,CASSPYVGLAGYYEQYF
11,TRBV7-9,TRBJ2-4,CASSSLAIQYF